These T cell receptor beta chains were read from a single sample in a study of blood T cells in healthy people across ages. TCRdb re-derived calls from the 5' RACE reads in MiXCR, one entry per CDR3 protein. The sample has around 800,000 distinct CDR3 sequences, around 62% seen once. The sample comprised blood. These receptors originate from a man aged 25 to 40 in good health. Both conserved end residues are part of each CDR3. The D gene is left open where the match is weak. Not all rows give a size; the values are once, few, many and, for expanded clones, a class.

V	J	size	D	DNA	CDR3
TRBV6-2/TRBV6-3	TRBJ2-7	NA	NA	TGTGCCAGCAGCTCAGAGGCCGGGGTTACCTACGAGCAGTACTTC	CASSSEAGVTYEQYF
TRBV7-8	TRBJ2-7	NA	TRBD1	TGTGCCAGCAGCTTGGGTCCCGGGACAGGCTACGAGCAGTACTTC	CASSLGPGTGYEQYF
TRBV13	TRBJ1-4	NA	NA	TGTGCCAGCAGCTTAGGAGGGCACACTAATGAAAAACTGTTTTTT	CASSLGGHTNEKLFF
TRBV7-2	TRBJ1-6	many	NA	TGTGCCAGCAGCTTACCGCAGCCAAATTCACCCCTCCACTTT	CASSLPQPNSPLHF
TRBV11-2	TRBJ1-2	NA	NA	TGTGCCAGCAGCTTTCGCCAGACCTTTAACTATGGCTACACCTTC	CASSFRQTFNYGYTF
TRBV5-1	TRBJ1-2	NA	NA	TGCGCCAGCAGCTTGGAAACGGAGGCCTATGGCTACACCTTC	CASSLETEAYGYTF
TRBV29-1	TRBJ1-5	NA	NA	TGCAGCGTTGCGGACACCGTGAGCAATCAGCCCCAGCATTTT	CSVADTVSNQPQHF
TRBV11-2	TRBJ1-1	NA	NA	TGTGCCAGCAGCTCTACCCACAGATTGAACACTGAAGCTTTCTTT	CASSSTHRLNTEAFF
TRBV27	TRBJ2-1	NA	TRBD2	TGTGCCAGCAGTTTCCTAGCGGGGGGGCCAGGGAATGAGCAGTTCTTC	CASSFLAGGPGNEQFF
TRBV4-1	TRBJ2-5	NA	TRBD1	TGCGCCAGCAGCCAACTTGGGACAGGGGGTCAAGAGACCCAGTACTTC	CASSQLGTGGQETQYF
TRBV20-1	TRBJ2-6	NA	TRBD2	TGCAGTGCTAGTGATGACAAGGTACTAGCGGGTGTCTCTGGGGCCAACGTCCTGACTTTC	CSASDDKVLAGVSGANVLTF
TRBV5-1	TRBJ2-2	once	NA	TGCGCCAGCAGCCCAAGAGGGAACACCGGGGAGCTGTTTTTT	CASSPRGNTGELFF
TRBV7-2	TRBJ2-7	few	NA	TGTGCCAGCAGCTTAGCCGGCAGGCCCCACGAGCAGTACTTC	CASSLAGRPHEQYF
TRBV25-1	TRBJ2-3	NA	TRBD2	TGTGCCAGCAGGGATGCGGGGGGGAGGGATACGCAGTATTTT	CASRDAGGRDTQYF
TRBV28	TRBJ2-3	NA	TRBD2	TGTGCCAGCAGTTTATTGAGCCTAGCGGGAGGCACAGATACGCAGTATTTT	CASSLLSLAGGTDTQYF
TRBV24-1	TRBJ2-6	NA	TRBD1	TGTGCCACCAGTGATTTGAAACAGGGGTTCGGGGCCAACGTCCTGACTTTC	CATSDLKQGFGANVLTF
TRBV9	TRBJ1-5	NA	NA	TGTGCCAGCAGCGTATCACAGGGAGACGGTCAGCCCCAGCATTTT	CASSVSQGDGQPQHF
TRBV20-1	TRBJ2-3	NA	NA	TGCAGTGCTAGCGCGGACACGGGCACAGATACGCAGTATTTT	CSASADTGTDTQYF
TRBV12-3/TRBV12-4	TRBJ2-1	NA	TRBD1	TGTGCCAGCAGTGAACCGGACAGGGCCTACAATGAGCAGTTCTTC	CASSEPDRAYNEQFF
TRBV20-1	TRBJ2-5	NA	TRBD2	TGCAGTGCTAGAGTGGCGAGCGGGGACCAAGAGACCCAGTACTTC	CSARVASGDQETQYF
TRBV25-1	TRBJ1-2	NA	TRBD1	TGTGCCAGCAGAGATACAGGGGGTGTAGATGGCTACACCTTC	CASRDTGGVDGYTF
TRBV6-2/TRBV6-3	TRBJ1-1	NA	NA	TGTGCCAGCAGTTACTATGGGGAGGCTTTCTTT	CASSYYGEAFF
TRBV7-2	TRBJ2-1	few	TRBD2	TGTGCCAGCAGCTTACTAGCGGGGACCAATGAGCAGTTCTTC	CASSLLAGTNEQFF
TRBV10-3	TRBJ2-7	few	NA	TGTGCCATCAGTGATTACGCGGCAGGGAGCGACGAGCAGTACTTC	CAISDYAAGSDEQYF
TRBV12-3/TRBV12-4	TRBJ1-4	few	TRBD1	TGTGCCAGCAGTTCCGGGACAGATAATGAAAAACTGTTTTTT	CASSSGTDNEKLFF
TRBV19	TRBJ2-4	NA	TRBD1	TGTGTCAGTAGTATAGACAAGACAGGGAAGGCAAGCAACATTCAGTACTTC	CVSSIDKTGKASNIQYF
TRBV6-5	TRBJ1-2	NA	NA	TGTGCCAGCAGTTACTCGGGGATGTCTAACTATGGCTACACCTTC	CASSYSGMSNYGYTF
TRBV20-1	TRBJ2-3	NA	NA	TGCAGTGCTAGGGAAGGCAACGGGGCCACAGATACGCAGTATTTT	CSAREGNGATDTQYF
TRBV7-2	TRBJ2-1	NA	NA	TGTGCCAGCAGCCCCGGATTTGGTTTTGAGCAGTTCTTC	CASSPGFGFEQFF
TRBV5-6	TRBJ2-3	NA	NA	TGTGCCAGCAGCTTGATGCTGTCATCGGATACGCAGTATTTT	CASSLMLSSDTQYF
TRBV20-1	TRBJ2-3	NA	NA	TGCAGTGCTATTCTCGAGGCCGGGACTCCGACAGATACGCAGTATTTT	CSAILEAGTPTDTQYF
TRBV9	TRBJ2-1	NA	NA	TGTGCCAGCAGCTCTTGGGACGGCTACAATGAGCAGTTCTTC	CASSSWDGYNEQFF
TRBV7-9	TRBJ2-5	NA	TRBD1	TGTGCCAGCAGCTTCGACAGGGGGGCCTCCCAGGGGGAGACCCAGTACTTC	CASSFDRGASQGETQYF
TRBV3-1	TRBJ2-4	NA	NA	TGTGCCAGCAGCCAAGAGCCTCAACTAGCCAAAAACATTCAGTACTTC	CASSQEPQLAKNIQYF
TRBV12-3/TRBV12-4	TRBJ2-7	NA	NA	TGTGCCAGCAGTTTCACCTCAGGGGTGGCAGAGACCTACGAGCAGTACTTC	CASSFTSGVAETYEQYF
TRBV6-6	TRBJ1-4	NA	NA	TGTGCCAGCAGGCGTTCCCAAGATGAAAAACTGTTTTTT	CASRRSQDEKLFF
TRBV15	TRBJ1-2	NA	TRBD1	TGTGCCACCAGCAGAGGACAGGGGGCAGAGACCTATGGCTACACCTTC	CATSRGQGAETYGYTF
TRBV29-1	TRBJ2-1	NA	TRBD1	TGCAGCTCCTGGGACAGGGCGAATGAGCAGTTCTTC	CSSWDRANEQFF
TRBV7-2	TRBJ2-7	NA	TRBD1	TGTGCCAGCAGCGGAGGGAGAGGGACAGGGGCCTACGAGCAGTACTTC	CASSGGRGTGAYEQYF
TRBV6-5	TRBJ2-7	NA	NA	TGTGCCAGCAGAGAAAGAACAGGCTCGTACGAGCAGTACTTC	CASRERTGSYEQYF
TRBV6-5	TRBJ2-7	NA	NA	TGTGCCAGCAGTCCTCCGGGACATGGAAACGAGCAGTACTTC	CASSPPGHGNEQYF
TRBV6-6	TRBJ2-3	NA	NA	TGTGCCAGCAGTTACTATGGGGCAGCTGTAGCAGATACGCAGTATTTT	CASSYYGAAVADTQYF
TRBV27	TRBJ2-1	NA	NA	TGTGCCAGCAGTGGACAGTACTCCTACAATGAGCAGTTCTTC	CASSGQYSYNEQFF
TRBV6-5	TRBJ2-1	NA	NA	TGTGCCAGTATCGAGGGCCCCAACAGGGTAGAGTTCTTC	CASIEGPNRVEFF